This is a list of T cell receptor beta chains from one sample in a study of T cells in Graves' hyperthyroidism and ophthalmopathy. TCRdb re-derived calls from the multiplex PCR reads in MiXCR, one entry per CDR3 protein. Of 300,000 or so distinct CDR3 sequences listed, around 20% are singletons. Sequences were obtained from blood. Receptors were obtained from a woman in her forties or fifties with Graves' hyperthyroidism. CDR3s include the opening cysteine and the closing phenylalanine or tryptophan. The D gene is left open where the match is weak. Only some rows state a clone size, as once, few, many or a class for expanded clones.

clone_size j_call v_call d_call cdr3_aa cdr3_nt
few TRBJ2-3 TRBV5-1 TRBD2 CASSLGPGLGTDTQYF TGCGCCAGCAGCTTGGGACCGGGACTAGGAACAGATACGCAGTATTTT
NA TRBJ2-2 TRBV19 NA CASMSIGELFF TGTGCCAGTATGTCAATCGGGGAGCTGTTTTTT
NA TRBJ2-7 TRBV7-8 NA CASSGSEYSYEQYF TGTGCCAGCAGCGGGTCGGAATACTCCTACGAGCAGTACTTC
many TRBJ2-7 TRBV28 TRBD1 CASSFAGTGLYEQYF TGTGCCAGCAGTTTCGCTGGGACAGGTCTCTACGAGCAGTACTTC
few TRBJ1-1 TRBV6-2/TRBV6-3 NA CASSRTWDTEAFF TGTGCCAGCAGCCGGACCTGGGACACTGAAGCTTTCTTT
many TRBJ1-2 TRBV5-5 TRBD1 CASSLGDSSYGYTF TGTGCCAGCAGCTTGGGGGACAGTTCATATGGCTACACCTTC
many TRBJ2-1 TRBV3-1 TRBD1 CASSQGTRAGGWGNEQFF TGTGCCAGCAGCCAAGGAACTCGGGCAGGGGGCTGGGGGAATGAGCAGTTCTTC
many TRBJ1-2 TRBV3-1 NA CASSQFGKGNYGYTF TGTGCCAGCAGCCAATTTGGCAAAGGGAACTATGGCTACACCTTC
many TRBJ2-3 TRBV11-2 TRBD2 CASSLEAAQRGDTQYF TGTGCCAGCAGCTTAGAGGCGGCCCAGCGGGGGGATACGCAGTATTTT
few TRBJ1-1 TRBV4-1 NA CASSQVGGRLGTEAFF TGCGCCAGCAGCCAAGTGGGGGGCAGGCTTGGCACTGAAGCTTTCTTT
NA TRBJ2-1 TRBV6-1 NA CASRGDGPYNEQFF TGTGCCAGCAGGGGGGACGGCCCCTACAATGAGCAGTTCTTC
many TRBJ1-5 TRBV20-1 NA CSAQGGTGFSNQPQHF TGCAGTGCTCAGGGAGGGACGGGTTTTAGCAATCAGCCCCAGCATTTT
NA TRBJ2-2 TRBV18 TRBD2 CASSSSPGLAGGPTGELFF TGTGCCAGCTCATCCTCCCCGGGACTAGCGGGAGGACCCACCGGGGAGCTGTTTTTT
NA TRBJ1-1 TRBV14 NA CASSQNPAAKAFF TGTGCCAGCAGCCAAAACCCCGCAGCTAAAGCTTTCTTT
NA TRBJ1-3 TRBV6-5 TRBD1 CASSYSRDSLYTSGNTIYF TGTGCCAGCAGTTACTCGAGGGACAGCCTCTATACCTCTGGAAACACCATATATTTT
few TRBJ2-5 TRBV29-1 TRBD1 CSVQGAGETQYF TGCAGCGTTCAGGGGGCTGGAGAGACCCAGTACTTC
NA TRBJ1-6 TRBV5-4 TRBD1 CASSWDRDSPLHF TGTGCCAGCAGCTGGGACAGGGATTCACCCCTCCACTTT
NA TRBJ2-7 TRBV7-2 NA CASSLGPAPTYEQYF TGTGCCAGCAGCTTAGGGCCAGCGCCGACCTACGAGCAGTACTTC
many TRBJ1-2 TRBV29-1 TRBD1 CSVQPGQSLNYGYTF TGCAGCGTTCAACCGGGACAGTCTCTTAACTATGGCTACACCTTC
many TRBJ1-2 TRBV6-1 NA CASRLIRGQSGYGYTF TGTGCCAGCAGGTTAATACGTGGCCAGTCGGGCTATGGCTACACCTTC
NA TRBJ2-7 TRBV29-1 NA CSVEDEVSPYEQYF TGCAGCGTTGAAGATGAGGTATCCCCCTACGAGCAGTACTTC
few TRBJ2-7 TRBV27 TRBD1 CASSRKSETGLYF TGTGCCAGCAGTCGAAAGTCTGAGACAGGGCTGTACTTC
many TRBJ2-7 TRBV28 TRBD1 CASFSGQGAYEQYF TGTGCCAGCTTTTCGGGGCAGGGGGCCTACGAGCAGTACTTC
few TRBJ2-3 TRBV28 NA CASQKGGGREKTQYF TGTGCCAGCCAAAAAGGGGGGGGGCGGGAAAAAACGCAGTATTTT
few TRBJ1-1 TRBV28 NA CASSLGSGNTEAFF TGTGCCAGCAGTTTGGGATCGGGGAACACTGAAGCTTTCTTT
once TRBJ1-2 TRBV28 TRBD1 CASSSRTGWPYGYTF TGTGCCAGCAGTTCCAGGACAGGGTGGCCCTATGGCTACACCTTC
many TRBJ2-7 TRBV5-1 TRBD1 CASSLSPGQDYEQYF TGCGCCAGCAGCTTGTCTCCGGGACAGGACTACGAGCAGTACTTC
many TRBJ2-2 TRBV7-9 NA CASSLGGPSIGELFF TGTGCCAGCAGCTTAGGGGGACCTAGTATCGGGGAGCTGTTTTTT
NA TRBJ2-5 TRBV5-1 NA CASSLAGYKETQYF TGCGCCAGCAGCTTGGCGGGGTACAAAGAGACCCAGTACTTC
few TRBJ2-3 TRBV5-6 NA CASSLGQFSTDTQYF TGTGCCAGCAGCTTGGGACAGTTCAGCACAGATACGCAGTATTTT
once TRBJ2-7 TRBV2 NA CASQTLRTEQYF TGTGCCAGCCAGACGCTAAGAACCGAGCAGTACTTC
NA TRBJ2-1 TRBV15 NA CATSTKRYNEQFF TGTGCCACCAGCACCAAACGGTACAATGAGCAGTTCTTC
many TRBJ2-5 TRBV6-1 TRBD2 CASSLAGVGQETQYF TGTGCCAGCAGTCTTGCGGGGGTGGGTCAAGAGACCCAGTACTTC
few TRBJ2-3 TRBV5-1 NA CASSLEGVGTDTQYF TGCGCCAGCAGCTTGGAGGGGGTGGGCACAGATACGCAGTATTTT
many TRBJ1-1 TRBV30 TRBD1 CAWSVWRTGTEAFF TGTGCCTGGAGTGTATGGAGGACAGGCACCGAAGCTTTCTTT
many TRBJ1-4 TRBV7-9 NA CAIGKDPGEKLFF TGTGCCATAGGGAAAGACCCGGGGGAAAAACTGTTTTTT
many TRBJ1-2 TRBV2 NA CASSVRTIYGYTF TGTGCCAGCAGTGTCAGGACGATCTATGGCTACACCTTC
many TRBJ2-1 TRBV5-1 TRBD2 CASSTGTSGGAFRNEQFF TGCGCCAGCAGCACCGGGACTAGCGGGGGGGCGTTTCGGAATGAGCAGTTCTTC
many TRBJ2-3 TRBV28 NA CASSLLIQATDTQYF TGTGCCAGCAGTTTATTAATCCAGGCCACAGATACGCAGTATTTT
few TRBJ1-2 TRBV28 TRBD1 CASKMGQGDYGYTF TGTGCCAGCAAGATGGGACAGGGCGACTATGGCTACACCTTC